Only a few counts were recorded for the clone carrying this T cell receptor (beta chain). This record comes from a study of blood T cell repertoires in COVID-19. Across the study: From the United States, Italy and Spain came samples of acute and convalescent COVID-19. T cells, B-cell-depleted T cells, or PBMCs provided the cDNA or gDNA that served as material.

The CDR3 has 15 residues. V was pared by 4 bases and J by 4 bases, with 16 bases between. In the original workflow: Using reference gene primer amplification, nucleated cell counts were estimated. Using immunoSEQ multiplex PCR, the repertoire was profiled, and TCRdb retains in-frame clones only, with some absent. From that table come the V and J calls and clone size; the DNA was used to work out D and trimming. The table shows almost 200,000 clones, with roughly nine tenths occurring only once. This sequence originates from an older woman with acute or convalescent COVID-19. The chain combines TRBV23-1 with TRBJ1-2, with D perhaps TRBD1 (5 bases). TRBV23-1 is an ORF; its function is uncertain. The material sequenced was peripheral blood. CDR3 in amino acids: CASSRGGGGGYGYTF. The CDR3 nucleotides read TGCGCCAGCAGTCGGGGCGGGGGAGGAGGCTATGGCTACACCTTC.